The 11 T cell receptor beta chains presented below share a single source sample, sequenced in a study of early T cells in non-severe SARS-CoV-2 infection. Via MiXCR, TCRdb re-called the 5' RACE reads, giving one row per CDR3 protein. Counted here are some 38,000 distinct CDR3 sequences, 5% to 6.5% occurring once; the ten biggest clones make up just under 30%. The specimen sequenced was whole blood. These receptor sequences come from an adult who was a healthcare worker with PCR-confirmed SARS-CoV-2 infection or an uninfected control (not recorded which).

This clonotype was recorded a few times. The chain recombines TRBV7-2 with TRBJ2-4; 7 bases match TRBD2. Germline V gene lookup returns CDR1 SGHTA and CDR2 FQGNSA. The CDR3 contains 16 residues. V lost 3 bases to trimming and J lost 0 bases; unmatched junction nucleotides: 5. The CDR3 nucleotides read TGTGCCAGCAGCTTTGGCGGGGGACTAGCCAAAAACATTCAGTACTTC. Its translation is CASSFGGGLAKNIQYF.

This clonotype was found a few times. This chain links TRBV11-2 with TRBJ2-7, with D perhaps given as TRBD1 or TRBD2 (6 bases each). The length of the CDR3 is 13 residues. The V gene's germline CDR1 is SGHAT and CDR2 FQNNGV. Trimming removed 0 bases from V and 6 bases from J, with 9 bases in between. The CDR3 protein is CASSLEWGAEQYF. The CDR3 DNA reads TGTGCCAGCAGCTTAGAGTGGGGGGCCGAGCAGTACTTC.

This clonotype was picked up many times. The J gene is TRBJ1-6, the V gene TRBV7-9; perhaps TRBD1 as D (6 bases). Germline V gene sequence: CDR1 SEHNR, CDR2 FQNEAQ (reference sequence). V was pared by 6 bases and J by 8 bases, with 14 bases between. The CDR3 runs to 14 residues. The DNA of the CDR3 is TGTGCCAGCAGGGGAGAGGGGGGGTATTCACCCCTCCACTTT. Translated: CASRGEGGYSPLHF.

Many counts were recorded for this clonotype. The CDR3, as DNA: TGCGCCAGCAGCCGGACTAGCGGAGAAACCTACAATGAGCAGTTCTTC. It translates to CASSRTSGETYNEQFF. The genes are TRBV10-1 and TRBJ2-1; the match to TRBD2 covers 10 bases. The CDR3 is made up of 16 amino acids. After removal of 6 bases from V and 2 bases from J, the junction contained 7 bases not matched to a gene. Germline assignment: CDR1 WNHNN and CDR2 SYGVQD (reference sequence).

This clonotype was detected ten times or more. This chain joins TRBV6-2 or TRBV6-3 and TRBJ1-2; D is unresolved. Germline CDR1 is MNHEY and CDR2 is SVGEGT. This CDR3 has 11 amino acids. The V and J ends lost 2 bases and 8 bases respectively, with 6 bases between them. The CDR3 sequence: CASSYPNGYTF. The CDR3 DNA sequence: TGTGCCAGCAGTTACCCGAACGGCTACACCTTC.

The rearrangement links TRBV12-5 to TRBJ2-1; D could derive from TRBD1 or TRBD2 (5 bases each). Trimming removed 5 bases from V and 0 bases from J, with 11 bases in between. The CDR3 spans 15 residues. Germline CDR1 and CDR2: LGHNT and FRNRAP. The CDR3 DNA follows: TGTGCTAGTGGTGCCTCGGGGCGCTCCTACAATGAGCAGTTCTTC. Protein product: CASGASGRSYNEQFF.

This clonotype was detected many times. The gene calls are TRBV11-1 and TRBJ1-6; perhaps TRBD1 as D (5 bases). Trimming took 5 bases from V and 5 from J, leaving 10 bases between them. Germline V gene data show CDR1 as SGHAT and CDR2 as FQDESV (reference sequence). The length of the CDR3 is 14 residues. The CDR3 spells CASSMRRDNSPLHF. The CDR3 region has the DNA TGTGCCAGCAGCATGCGCAGGGATAATTCACCCCTCCACTTT.

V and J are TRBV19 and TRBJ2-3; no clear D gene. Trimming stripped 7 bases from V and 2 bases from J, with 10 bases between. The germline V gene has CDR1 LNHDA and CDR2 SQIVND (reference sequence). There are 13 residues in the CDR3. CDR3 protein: CASKRQNTDTQYF. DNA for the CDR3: TGTGCCAGTAAGAGGCAGAACACAGATACGCAGTATTTT.

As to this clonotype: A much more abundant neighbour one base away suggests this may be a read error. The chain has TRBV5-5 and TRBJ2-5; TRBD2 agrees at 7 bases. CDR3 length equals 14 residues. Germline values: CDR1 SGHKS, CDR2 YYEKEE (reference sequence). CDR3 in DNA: TGTGCCAGCAGCTTACTAGCGAGTGAAGAGACCCGGTACTTC. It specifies CASSLLASEETRYF.

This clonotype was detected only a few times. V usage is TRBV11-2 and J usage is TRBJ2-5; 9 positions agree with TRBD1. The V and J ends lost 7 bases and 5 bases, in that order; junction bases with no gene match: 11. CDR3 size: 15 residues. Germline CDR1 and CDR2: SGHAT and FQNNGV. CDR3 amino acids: CASTRGQGGTETQYF. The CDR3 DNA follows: TGTGCCAGCACCCGGGGACAGGGCGGGACGGAGACCCAGTACTTC.

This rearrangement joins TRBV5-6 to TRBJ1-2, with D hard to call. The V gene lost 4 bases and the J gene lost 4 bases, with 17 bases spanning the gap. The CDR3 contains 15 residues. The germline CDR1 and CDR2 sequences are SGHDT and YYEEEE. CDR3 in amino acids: CASSPFTRSGYGYTF. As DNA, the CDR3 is TGTGCCAGCAGCCCGTTCACCCGAAGTGGCTATGGCTACACCTTC.